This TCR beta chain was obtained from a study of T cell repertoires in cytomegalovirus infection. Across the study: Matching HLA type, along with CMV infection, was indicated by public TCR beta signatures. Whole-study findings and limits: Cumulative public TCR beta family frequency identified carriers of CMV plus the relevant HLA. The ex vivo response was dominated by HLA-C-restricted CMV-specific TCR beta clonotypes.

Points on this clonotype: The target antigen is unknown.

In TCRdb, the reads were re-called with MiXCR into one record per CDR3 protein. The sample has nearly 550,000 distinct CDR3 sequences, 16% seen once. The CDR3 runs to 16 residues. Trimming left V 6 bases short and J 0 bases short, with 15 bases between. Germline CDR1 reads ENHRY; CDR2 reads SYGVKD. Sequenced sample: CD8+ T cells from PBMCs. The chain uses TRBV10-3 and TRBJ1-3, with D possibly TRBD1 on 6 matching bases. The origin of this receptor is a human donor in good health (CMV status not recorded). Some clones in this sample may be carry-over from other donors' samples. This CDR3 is CAIRRQGFRSGNTIYF. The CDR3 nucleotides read TGTGCCATCAGGAGGCAGGGGTTCCGCTCTGGAAACACCATATATTTT.